These T cell receptor beta chains were read from a single sample in a study of T cell responses to AZD1222 COVID-19 vaccine. Data came from immunoSEQ multiplex PCR; TCRdb stores just in-frame clones and leaves some out. Of approximately 80,000 clones in the sample, around 90% were seen once. The source material was peripheral blood, sampled on day 0 of MenACWY control vaccination. The receptor source for this set is an adult in good health. The conserved cysteine and the conserved F or W are not part of the CDR3 here. The order of the fields is D gene, V gene, J gene, CDR3 protein. A D gene is named only where the DNA matches it firmly.

TRBD1,TRBV5-1,TRBJ1-4,ASSLQGPETNEKLF
NA,TRBV7-9,TRBJ1-5,ASRGPAKGQPQH
TRBD1,TRBV11-2,TRBJ2-7,ASSLGTGGYEQY
NA,TRBV9,TRBJ1-1,ASSVGSRNTEAF
NA,TRBV5-4,TRBJ1-3,ASSRGSGGSGNTIY
NA,TRBV30,TRBJ1-1,AWSLSGGAGQVEAF
NA,TRBV15,TRBJ1-3,ATSSEGPLTPGNTIY
NA,TRBV25-1,TRBJ1-6,ASSDRRSGPADSPLH
TRBD1,TRBV29-1,TRBJ2-7,SVEWTGRNEQY
TRBD1,TRBV5-4,TRBJ2-5,ASSFQGAGETQY
NA,TRBV15,TRBJ2-7,ATSMGRQYEQY
NA,TRBV5-1,TRBJ2-7,ASSFPDPSSEQY
NA,TRBV21-1,TRBJ1-4,ASTSRGTNEKLF
NA,TRBV5-1,TRBJ1-1,ASRSVGRGGAEAF
TRBD1,TRBV14,TRBJ1-3,ASSQEGRGIGNTIY
TRBD1,TRBV13,TRBJ2-3,ASSLGQGGTDTQY
NA,TRBV10-3,TRBJ1-2,AVGEVSHSGYT
NA,TRBV11-2,TRBJ2-7,ASTISTGLMSYEQY
NA,TRBV24-1,TRBJ1-2,ATSDLWGAEGYT
TRBD2,TRBV10-3,TRBJ2-6,AISESAGAGANVLT
NA,TRBV10-3,TRBJ2-7,AISDGRDGDYEQY
NA,TRBV30,TRBJ1-5,AWSVRMASFNQPQH